This TCR beta chain is drawn from a study of human T cells and chemical hapten exposure. Study in general: The variation in per-sample TCR yields arose mainly from small differences in pooled library volumes.

Time point meaning: healthy volunteer bleed at 6 weeks. Before extraction, the whole blood was not fractionated, and total RNA was taken from it. TCRdb reprocessed the RACE reads with MiXCR, giving one entry per CDR3 protein. The table lists about 77,000 distinct CDR3 sequences, approximately 8.6% of them singletons. Trimming took off 3 bases at V and 7 bases at J, with 11 bases between the two ends. This CDR3 has 13 residues. The germline gives CDR1 SGHRS, CDR2 YFSETQ. This sequence originates from a female donor in good health. Some clones in this sample may be carry-over from other donors' samples. The chain carries TRBV5-1 and TRBJ1-5; tentative D call: TRBD1 (6 bases). Sequencing used whole blood. CDR3 sequence (DNA): TGCGCCAGCAGCTGGGGGCCGGGACAGCCCCAGCATTTT. Translating gives CASSWGPGQPQHF.